Sequencing of this TCR beta chain was carried out in a study of early T cells in non-severe SARS-CoV-2 infection. Individually, cDNA molecules had unique molecular identifiers attached to them. TCRdb ran MiXCR on the 5' RACE reads and lists one entry per CDR3 protein. The top ten hold more than 3.5% of the sample, which has 30,000 to 40,000 distinct CDR3 sequences, around 6% seen once. The study, taken as a whole, reports: VDJdb matching, biased toward anti-spike CD8 responses, missed private and CD4 specificities.

About this clonotype: Antigen specificity is unknown.

The TCR comes from an adult who was a healthcare worker with PCR-confirmed SARS-CoV-2 infection or an uninfected control (not recorded which). Material: whole blood, obtained at baseline.

DNA for the CDR3: TGTGCCAGCAGCCAGAGCTCTGGGGCCAACGTCCTGACTTTC. Its translation is CASSQSSGANVLTF. The chain carries TRBV14 and TRBJ2-6; D remains ambiguous. V gave up 3 bases and J gave up 0 bases, with 3 bases separating them. The CDR3 runs 14 residues. Looked up from germline, CDR1 is SGHDN and CDR2 is FVKESK.